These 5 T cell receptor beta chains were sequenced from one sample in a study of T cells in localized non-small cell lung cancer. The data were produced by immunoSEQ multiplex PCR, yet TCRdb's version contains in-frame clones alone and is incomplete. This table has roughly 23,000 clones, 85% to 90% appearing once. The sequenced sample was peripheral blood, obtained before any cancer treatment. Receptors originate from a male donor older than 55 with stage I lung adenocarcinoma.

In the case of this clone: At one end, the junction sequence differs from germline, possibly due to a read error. The CDR3 bases are TGTGCCAGCAGTTCAAACCGGGACGGGAGGGCCCTCTTT. It is translated as CASSSNRDGRALF. The chain is built from TRBV6-6 and TRBJ1-1; D perhaps matches TRBD1 (5 bases). CDR3 length: 13 amino acids. Looked up from germline, CDR1 is MNHNY and CDR2 is SVGAGI (reference sequence).

CDR3 sequence (DNA): TGTGCCAGCAGCCCGAGACAGGCCACCGGGGAGCTGTTTTTT. Its protein product is CASSPRQATGELFF. The V gene is TRBV6-4, the J gene TRBJ2-2; D perhaps matches TRBD1 (6 bases). The CDR3 has 14 residues. The germline gives CDR1 MRHNA, CDR2 SNTAGT. The V and J ends lost 6 bases and 4 bases respectively, with 12 bases between them.

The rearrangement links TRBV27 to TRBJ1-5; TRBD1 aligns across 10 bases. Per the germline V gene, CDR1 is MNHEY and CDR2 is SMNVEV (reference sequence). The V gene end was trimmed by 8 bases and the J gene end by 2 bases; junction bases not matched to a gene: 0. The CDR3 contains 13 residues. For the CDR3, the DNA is TGTGCCAGCGGACAGGGGGGCAATCAGCCCCAGCATTTT. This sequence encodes CASGQGGNQPQHF.

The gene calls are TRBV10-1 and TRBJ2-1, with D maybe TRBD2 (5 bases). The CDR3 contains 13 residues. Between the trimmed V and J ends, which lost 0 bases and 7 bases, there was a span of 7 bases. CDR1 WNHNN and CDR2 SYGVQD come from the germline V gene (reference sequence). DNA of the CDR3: TGCGCCAGCAGTGAGTCATGGGAGAATGAGCAGTTCTTC. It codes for CASSESWENEQFF.

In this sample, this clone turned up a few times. The CDR3 region is CASTSGQGGNQPQHF. DNA for the CDR3: TGTGCCAGTACTTCCGGACAGGGAGGGAATCAGCCCCAGCATTTT. V usage is TRBV19 and J usage is TRBJ1-5; 8 nucleotides align to TRBD1. The CDR3 runs 15 residues. J gave up 4 bases and V 7 bases, and 9 bases lay outside the gene matches. The V gene's germline CDR1 is LNHDA and CDR2 SQIVND (reference sequence).